The 20 T cell receptor beta chains below all came from one sample that was sequenced in a study of vaccination and CD4 T cells after COVID-19. Treatment denoted: approximately 10-day PBMC culture with coronavirus spike peptide pools or control peptides (ViraFEST assay). At the Johns Hopkins FTIC core, DNA taken from cultured CD4+ T cells was sequenced by way of the Oncomine TCR Beta short-read assay. TCRdb reprocessed the PCR reads via MiXCR and lists one record per CDR3 protein. Of some 13,000 distinct CDR3 sequences listed, 35% are singletons. Antigens of these TCRs are unknown. Sample: CD4+ T cells from blood, cultured in vitro. These receptor sequences come from a human donor who had recovered from COVID-19.

This clonotype has only a few counts. The chain has TRBV20-1 and TRBJ2-7, with D possibly TRBD2 on 5 matching bases. Trimming took 8 bases from V and 1 from J, leaving 15 bases between them. Germline CDR1 DFQATT, CDR2 SNEGSKA (reference sequence). The CDR3 totals 13 residues. The CDR3 here is CSPSRSGSYEQYF. The CDR3 DNA reads TGCAGTCCCAGTCGGAGCGGATCCTACGAGCAGTACTTC.

This clonotype occurred a few times. The gene calls are TRBV24-1 and TRBJ2-3; 11 positions match TRBD2. Germline V lookup: CDR1 KGHDR, CDR2 SFDVKD. After removal of 9 bases from V and 1 base from J, the junction contained 14 bases not matched to a gene. This CDR3 is built from 18 residues. CDR3 nucleotide sequence: TGTGCCACCGGAGCCACTAGCGGGAGCAGATGGGGCACAGATACGCAGTATTTT. This encodes CATGATSGSRWGTDTQYF.

The gene calls are TRBV19 and TRBJ1-6; D gene unclear. This CDR3 has 15 amino acids. Germline CDR1 reads LNHDA; CDR2 reads SQIVND (reference sequence). V gave up 4 bases and J gave up 10 bases, with 17 bases separating them. The CDR3: CASSTSGPLGSPLHF. DNA for the CDR3: TGTGCCAGTAGTACATCCGGGCCTCTGGGGTCACCCCTCCACTTT.

This clonotype has only a few counts. The chain combines TRBV7-8 with TRBJ1-5; the D is unclear. Germline CDR1 is SGHVS and CDR2 is FQNEAQ. The V end lost 0 bases, the J end lost 0 bases, and 9 bases lay between the germline ends. The CDR3 extends over 16 amino acids. CDR3 sequence (DNA): TGTGCCAGCAGCTTAGCGTTCGGTCGTAGCAATCAGCCCCAGCATTTT. It is translated as CASSLAFGRSNQPQHF.

This clonotype turned up a few times. The V and J genes are TRBV10-3 and TRBJ2-1; TRBD2 matches at 7 bases. CDR1 is ENHRY, CDR2 SYGVKD, per germline. The CDR3 runs 11 residues. V lost 2 bases and J lost 15; bases outside the gene matches: 4. The CDR3 DNA is TGTGCCATCAGTGAGGGCGGGAGTTTGTTCTTC. It specifies CAISEGGSLFF.

This chain uses TRBV19 with TRBJ2-2; D ambiguous. Germline CDR1 reads LNHDA; CDR2 reads SQIVND (reference sequence). The CDR3 has 13 amino acids. V was shortened by 0 bases and J by 6 bases, with 5 bases between the two germline ends. The CDR3 DNA reads TGTGCCAGTAGTATAGATCGGGCCGGGGAGCTGTTTTTT. Residues: CASSIDRAGELFF.

This chain connects TRBV7-6 to TRBJ1-3, with 8 positions matching TRBD1. Germline V gives CDR1 SGHVS, CDR2 FNYEAQ. V gave up 3 bases and J gave up 8 bases; unmatched junction bases: 3. The length of the CDR3 is 13 residues. CDR3 protein: CASSLGQAYTIYF. CDR3 coding DNA: TGTGCCAGCAGCTTGGGACAGGCATACACCATATATTTT.

This rearrangement joins TRBV10-2 to TRBJ2-7; 10 nucleotides align to TRBD2. The junction had 15 bases not matched to a gene; V was cut back by 6 bases and J by 4 bases. Germline CDR1 and CDR2: WSHSY and SAAADI. CDR3 size: 17 residues. The CDR3 region is CASRGPGPAGGGYEQYF. DNA of the CDR3: TGCGCCAGCAGGGGACCCGGACCAGCGGGAGGGGGGTACGAGCAGTACTTC.

V usage is TRBV6-1 and J usage is TRBJ2-5, with TRBD1 as a possible D gene (5 bases). This CDR3 comprises 14 residues. Germline lookup yields CDR1 MNHNS and CDR2 SASEGT. V shed 6 bases and J shed 5 bases, with 16 bases lying between them. In DNA, the CDR3 is TGTGCCAGCAGAACAGGATGGTATCGGGAGACCCAGTACTTC. This gives the protein CASRTGWYRETQYF.

This clonotype has more than one count but fewer than ten. The chain is built from TRBV20-1 and TRBJ2-1, with TRBD1 matching 11 bases. The CDR3 runs to 14 residues. With 6 bases clipped from V and 6 bases from J, the junction kept 7 bases outside the gene matches. CDR1 is DFQATT and CDR2 is SNEGSKA in the germline V gene (reference sequence). The CDR3 sequence is CSASGDRGGNEQFF. DNA of the CDR3: TGCAGTGCCAGTGGGGACAGGGGGGGCAATGAGCAGTTCTTC.

J is TRBJ2-3 and V is TRBV7-2, with 8 bases fitting TRBD2. The CDR3 covers 14 residues. The germline gives CDR1 SGHTA, CDR2 FQGNSA. After removal of 6 bases from V and 2 bases from J, the junction contained 4 bases not matched to a gene. This CDR3 reads CASSFSGVTDTQYF. The DNA for the CDR3 is TGTGCCAGCAGTTTTAGCGGGGTCACAGATACGCAGTATTTT.

The rearrangement links TRBV7-9 to TRBJ2-3; 7 bases are a match to TRBD2. The length of the CDR3 is 14 residues. J was trimmed by 4 bases and V by 3 bases; bases with no gene match: 4. The germline gives CDR1 SEHNR, CDR2 FQNEAQ (reference sequence). The DNA of the CDR3 is TGTGCCAGCAGCTTCGGCGGGAGCGCAGATACGCAGTATTTT. Translation gives CASSFGGSADTQYF.

The chain recombines TRBV11-2 with TRBJ1-2; 7 bases are shared with TRBD1. Germline-derived CDR1 and CDR2 are SGHAT and FQNNGV. The CDR3 contains 13 residues. The V and J ends lost 6 bases and 2 bases, in that order; junction bases with no gene match: 3. In nucleotides, the CDR3 is TGTGCCAGCAGTTGGGACAGCAACTATGGCTACACCTTC. Translated: CASSWDSNYGYTF.

The V and J genes are TRBV5-1 and TRBJ2-5; TRBD1 is a possible D gene (5 bases). The ends were cut back, 0 bases at V and 0 bases at J, with 6 bases in the middle. Germline-derived CDR1 and CDR2 are SGHRS and YFSETQ. The CDR3 spans 14 residues. The CDR3 here is CASSLGTNQETQYF. The CDR3 DNA is TGCGCCAGCAGCTTGGGGACAAACCAAGAGACCCAGTACTTC.

The rearrangement links TRBV6-1 to TRBJ2-7; possible D gene TRBD2, 6 bases. This CDR3 comprises 17 residues. The V gene's germline CDR1 is MNHNS and CDR2 SASEGT. Trimming stripped 7 bases from V and 3 bases from J, with 25 bases between. CDR3 DNA: TGTGCCAGCACCGATCGGGGGTACGGGACCCCACACTACGAGCAGTACTTC. Its protein is CASTDRGYGTPHYEQYF.

The genes are TRBV7-3 and TRBJ2-2, with a tentative D call TRBD1 (5 bases). From germline, CDR1 is SGHTA and CDR2 FQGTGA. The CDR3 is 15 amino acids. Trimming stripped 3 bases from V and 1 base from J, with 9 bases between. The CDR3 loop reads CASSFVQGNTGELFF. Here the CDR3 DNA reads TGTGCCAGCAGCTTCGTCCAGGGGAACACCGGGGAGCTGTTTTTT.

DNA of the CDR3: TGTGCCAGCAGTGGGACAGACCCTAAGGGGTACTATGGCTACACCTTC. It specifies CASSGTDPKGYYGYTF. The V call is TRBV25-1, the J call TRBJ1-2, with D perhaps matching TRBD1 (6 bases). Per the germline V gene, CDR1 is MGHDK and CDR2 is SYGVNS. The CDR3 spans 16 residues. The V end was cut by 4 bases, the J end by 3 bases, with 18 bases between.

Only a few counts were recorded for this clonotype. The rearrangement joins TRBV10-1 to TRBJ1-5, with D perhaps TRBD1 (6 bases). CDR1 is WNHNN and CDR2 is SYGVQD in the germline V gene (reference sequence). The length of the CDR3 is 18 residues. V dropped 11 bases and J dropped 3 bases, with 29 bases sitting between them. The CDR3 nucleotides are TGCGCCTACTTCCATGGCCCGACAGGCCTTACAAACAATCAGCCCCAGCATTTT. It translates to CAYFHGPTGLTNNQPQHF.

The J gene is TRBJ1-3, the V gene TRBV7-9; D is unclear. CDR3 length equals 16 residues. The V end was cut by 1 base, the J end by 4 bases, with 14 bases between. Germline V lookup: CDR1 SEHNR, CDR2 FQNEAQ (reference sequence). CDR3 sequence: CASSLDRSREGNTIYF. In DNA form, the CDR3 reads TGTGCCAGCAGCTTAGATCGATCCCGGGAAGGAAACACCATATATTTT. The whole variable domain, remainder taken from reference TRBV7-9 and TRBJ1-3, is DTGVSQNPRHKITKRGQNVTFRCDPISEHNRLYWYRQTLGQGPEFLTYFQNEAQLEKSRLLSDRFSAERPKGSFSTLEIQRTEQGDSAMYLCASSLDRSREGNTIYFGEGSWLTVV.

This chain links TRBV19 with TRBJ2-5; 10 nucleotides agree with TRBD1. Germline V lookup: CDR1 LNHDA, CDR2 SQIVND (reference sequence). With V trimmed by 4 bases and J by 5 bases, 7 bases remained unmatched. The CDR3 length is 15 residues. The CDR3 is CASSTATGGRETQYF. CDR3 sequence (DNA): TGTGCCAGTAGTACTGCGACAGGGGGCCGGGAGACCCAGTACTTC.